Detailed here is one T cell receptor (beta chain). The sample originates from a study of Ad26.COV2.S vaccination and SARS-CoV-2 variants. The protocol was immunoSEQ multiplex PCR, while the TCRdb copy is restricted to in-frame clones and leaves out a portion. The sample holds around 400,000 clones, around nine tenths seen once. Regarding treatment: some 20 received Ad26.COV2.S at low or high dose, single or two shots; 5 received placebo; per-sample allocation not given. Vaccine and placebo recipients were sampled on day 63 after the first injection. The receptor's source is a person between 18 and 59 years old who received the Ad26.COV2.S COVID-19 vaccine or a placebo. Source: peripheral blood, taken in a trial of Ad26.COV2.S vaccine versus placebo.

Written as DNA, the CDR3 is TGTGCCAGCAGCCGTCAACTGGACACTGAAGCTTTCTTT. Protein product: CASSRQLDTEAFF. The J gene is TRBJ1-1, the V gene TRBV11-3, with unresolved D. The germline V gene encodes CDR1 SGHNT and CDR2 YENEEA. The CDR3 sequence is 13 residues long. V was trimmed by 5 bases and J by 3 bases, leaving 10 bases between them.